Presented here are 2 T cell receptor beta chains from one specimen sequenced in a study of T cell responses to AZD1222 COVID-19 vaccine. Data came from immunoSEQ multiplex PCR; TCRdb stores just in-frame clones and leaves some out. This sample has approximately 150,000 clones, with roughly nine tenths found just once. This specimen was peripheral blood, taken on day 0 of AZD1222 vaccination. The receptors come from an adult in good health.

This clone was seen a single time. This sequence joins TRBV19 and TRBJ2-5, with TRBD2 matching 8 bases. The germline V gene has CDR1 LNHDA and CDR2 SQIVND (reference sequence). CDR3 size: 14 residues. J was trimmed by 3 bases and V by 1 base; bases with no gene match: 1. The CDR3 sequence: CASSIGTSKETQYF. DNA for the CDR3: TGTGCCAGTAGTATAGGGACTAGCAAAGAGACCCAGTACTTC. Drawing the rest from reference TRBV19 and TRBJ2-5, the complete variable domain is DGGITQSPKYLFRKEGQNVTLSCEQNLNHDAMYWYRQDPGQGLRLIYYSQIVNDFQKGDIAEGYSVSREKKESFPLTVTSAQKNPTAFYLCASSIGTSKETQYFGPGTRLLVL.

The sample holds one count of this clone. V usage is TRBV7-2 and J usage is TRBJ2-2; D is possibly TRBD2 (5 bases). The ends were cut back, 4 bases at V and 4 bases at J, with 22 bases in the middle. The CDR3 runs 18 residues. Germline V gives CDR1 SGHTA, CDR2 FQGNSA. Here the CDR3 DNA reads TGTGCCAGCAGCTCCAAAGGCTCGGGGTTGTCGGGCACCGGGGAGCTGTTTTTT. It codes for CASSSKGSGLSGTGELFF.